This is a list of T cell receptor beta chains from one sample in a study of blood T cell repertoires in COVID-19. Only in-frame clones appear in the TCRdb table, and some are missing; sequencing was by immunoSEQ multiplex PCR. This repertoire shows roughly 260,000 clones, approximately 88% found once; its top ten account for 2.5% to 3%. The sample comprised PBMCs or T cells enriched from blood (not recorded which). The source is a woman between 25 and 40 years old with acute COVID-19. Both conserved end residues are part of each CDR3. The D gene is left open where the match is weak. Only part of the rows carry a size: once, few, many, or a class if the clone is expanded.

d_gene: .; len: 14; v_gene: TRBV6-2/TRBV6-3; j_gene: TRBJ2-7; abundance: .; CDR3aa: CASSPTGILGEQYF; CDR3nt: TGTGCCAGCAGCCCAACAGGGATTCTGGGCGAGCAGTACTTC
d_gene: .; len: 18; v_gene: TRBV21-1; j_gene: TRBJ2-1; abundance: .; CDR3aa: CASSKGGNERGSYNEQFF; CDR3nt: TGTGCCAGCAGCAAAGGTGGAAATGAGCGGGGCTCCTACAATGAGCAGTTCTTC
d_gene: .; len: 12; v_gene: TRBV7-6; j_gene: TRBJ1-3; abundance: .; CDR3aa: CASSNRENTIYF; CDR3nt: TGTGCCAGCAGCAACAGGGAAAACACCATATATTTT
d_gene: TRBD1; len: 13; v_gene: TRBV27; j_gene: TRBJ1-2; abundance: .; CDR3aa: CATWGTGVSGYTF; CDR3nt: TGTGCCACCTGGGGGACAGGGGTGAGTGGCTACACCTTC
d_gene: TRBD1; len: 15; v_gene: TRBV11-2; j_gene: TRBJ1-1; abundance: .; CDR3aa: CASSSRTGMNPEAFF; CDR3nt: TGTGCCAGCAGCTCCAGGACAGGGATGAACCCTGAAGCTTTCTTT
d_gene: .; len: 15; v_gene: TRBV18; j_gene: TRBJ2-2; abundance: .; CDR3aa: CASFFGDINTGELFF; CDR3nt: TGTGCCAGCTTTTTCGGGGACATCAACACCGGGGAGCTGTTTTTT
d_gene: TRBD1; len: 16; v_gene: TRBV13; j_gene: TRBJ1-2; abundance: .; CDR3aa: CASREGDRGRGYGYTF; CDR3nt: TGTGCCAGCAGAGAGGGAGACAGGGGGCGCGGCTATGGCTACACCTTC
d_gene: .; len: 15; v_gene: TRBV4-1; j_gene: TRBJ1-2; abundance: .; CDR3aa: CASSQETGVDYGYTF; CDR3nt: TGCGCCAGCAGCCAGGAGACAGGAGTAGATTATGGCTACACCTTC
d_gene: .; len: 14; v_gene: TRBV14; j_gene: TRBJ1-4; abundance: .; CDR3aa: CASSPPGNPKKLFF; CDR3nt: TGTGCCAGCAGCCCTCCGGGGAACCCAAAAAAACTGTTTTTT
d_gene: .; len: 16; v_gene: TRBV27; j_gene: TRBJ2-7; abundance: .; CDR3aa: CASSFRAGDSSYEQYF; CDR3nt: TGTGCCAGCAGTTTCCGAGCGGGGGACAGCTCCTACGAGCAGTACTTC
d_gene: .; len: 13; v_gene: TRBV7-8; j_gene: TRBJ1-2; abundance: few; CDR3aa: CASSLAGGYGYTF; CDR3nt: TGTGCCAGCAGCTTAGCTGGCGGTTATGGCTACACCTTC
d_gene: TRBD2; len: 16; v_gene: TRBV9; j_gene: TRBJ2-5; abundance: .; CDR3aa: CASSTSGGAFGETQYF; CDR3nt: TGTGCCAGCTCCACTAGCGGGGGGGCCTTTGGAGAGACCCAGTACTTC
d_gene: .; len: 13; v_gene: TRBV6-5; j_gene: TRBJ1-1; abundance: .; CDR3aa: CASSYSDSGGAFF; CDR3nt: TGTGCCAGCAGTTACTCTGATTCAGGTGGGGCTTTCTTT
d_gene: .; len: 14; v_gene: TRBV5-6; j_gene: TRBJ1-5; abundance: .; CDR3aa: CASRKTASNQPQHF; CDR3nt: TGTGCCAGCAGAAAGACAGCCAGCAATCAGCCCCAGCATTTT
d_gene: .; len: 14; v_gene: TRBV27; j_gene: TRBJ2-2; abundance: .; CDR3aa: CASSSMTGTGELFF; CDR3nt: TGTGCCAGCAGTTCTATGACAGGCACCGGGGAGCTGTTTTTT
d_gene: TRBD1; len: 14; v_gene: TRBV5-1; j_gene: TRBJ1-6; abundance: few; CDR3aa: CASSPGQGYSPLHF; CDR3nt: TGCGCCAGCAGCCCGGGACAGGGCTATTCACCCCTCCACTTT
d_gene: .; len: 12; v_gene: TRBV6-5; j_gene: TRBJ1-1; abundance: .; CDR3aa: CASSGGNTEAFF; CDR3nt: TGTGCCAGCAGCGGGGGGAACACTGAAGCTTTCTTT
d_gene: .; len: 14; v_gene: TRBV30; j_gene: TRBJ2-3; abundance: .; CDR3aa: CAWRTVSSTDTQYF; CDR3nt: TGTGCCTGGAGGACAGTCTCTAGCACAGATACGCAGTATTTT
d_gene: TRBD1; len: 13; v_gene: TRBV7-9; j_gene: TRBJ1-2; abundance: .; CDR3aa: CASNPDRGLGYTF; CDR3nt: TGTGCCAGCAATCCGGACAGGGGGCTTGGCTACACCTTC
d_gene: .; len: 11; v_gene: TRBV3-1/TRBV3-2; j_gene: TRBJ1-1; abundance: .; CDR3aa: CASGSGAEAFF; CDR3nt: TGTGCCAGCGGTTCAGGGGCTGAAGCTTTCTTT
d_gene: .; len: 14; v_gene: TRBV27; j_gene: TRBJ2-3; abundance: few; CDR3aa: CASSSGASTDTQYF; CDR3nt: TGTGCCAGCAGTTCAGGGGCGAGCACAGATACGCAGTATTTT
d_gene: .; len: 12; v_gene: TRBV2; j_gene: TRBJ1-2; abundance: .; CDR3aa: CARTGFNYGYTF; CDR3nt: TGTGCCAGAACAGGGTTTAACTATGGCTACACCTTC
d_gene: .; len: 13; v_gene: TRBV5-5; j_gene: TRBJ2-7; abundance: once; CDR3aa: CASSLDRLYEQYF; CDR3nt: TGTGCCAGCAGCTTGGACAGGCTTTACGAGCAGTACTTC
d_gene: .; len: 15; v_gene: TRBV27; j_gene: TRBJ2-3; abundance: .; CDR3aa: CASSLNRGRADTQYF; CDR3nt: TGTGCCAGCAGTTTAAACAGGGGGAGGGCAGATACGCAGTATTTT
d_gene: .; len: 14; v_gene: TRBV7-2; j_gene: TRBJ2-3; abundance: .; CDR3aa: CASSTQGIADTQYF; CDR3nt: TGTGCCAGCAGCACCCAGGGCATTGCAGATACGCAGTATTTT
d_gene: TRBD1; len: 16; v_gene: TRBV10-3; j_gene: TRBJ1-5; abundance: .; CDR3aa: CAISGLLDRECQPQHF; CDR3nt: TGTGCCATCAGTGGGCTCCTGGACAGGGAATGTCAGCCCCAGCATTTT
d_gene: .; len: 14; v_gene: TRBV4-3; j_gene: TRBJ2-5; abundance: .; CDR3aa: CASSQDEEGETQYF; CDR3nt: TGCGCCAGCAGCCAAGATGAGGAGGGTGAGACCCAGTACTTC
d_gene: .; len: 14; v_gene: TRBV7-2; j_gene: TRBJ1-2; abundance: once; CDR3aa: CASSLERGNYGYTF; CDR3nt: TGTGCCAGCAGCTTAGAGCGCGGGAACTATGGCTACACCTTC
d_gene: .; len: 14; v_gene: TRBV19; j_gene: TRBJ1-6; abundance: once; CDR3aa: CASSIGENNSPLHF; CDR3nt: TGTGCCAGTAGTATAGGAGAGAATAATTCACCCCTCCACTTT